The clone carrying this T cell receptor beta chain was counted a few times. Preparation of the TCRbeta library was carried out with unique molecular identifiers. TCRdb re-called the PCR reads with MiXCR, one entry per CDR3 protein. The table has some 530,000 distinct CDR3 sequences, roughly an eighth seen once. This entry belongs to a study of T-cell reconstitution after alpha-beta-depleted transplantation in children. This CDR3 comprises 16 residues. V shed 3 bases, J shed 0 bases, and the junction held 7 bases outside the gene matches. Germline V lookup: CDR1 LNHNV, CDR2 YYDKDF (reference sequence).

This rearrangement joins TRBV15 to TRBJ2-7; TRBD2 agrees at 8 bases. Sequenced here: PBMCs from the stem cell graft donor, sampled from the stem cell graft. The TCR originated in a human donor who donated a stem cell graft to a child with combined immunodeficiency. CDR3 protein: CATSRTRAGASYEQYF. In nucleotides, the CDR3 is TGTGCCACCAGCAGGACCCGAGCGGGGGCCTCCTACGAGCAGTACTTC.